These 18 T cell receptor beta chains were all obtained from the same sample, sequenced in a study of human T cells and chemical hapten exposure. Regarding time point: patch test 3, about 24 weeks after DPC sensitization. Treatment here: therapeutic diphenylcyclopropenone sensitization with weekly scalp DPC. In TCRdb, the RACE reads were re-called with MiXCR into one record per CDR3 protein. This table has roughly 84,000 distinct CDR3 sequences, approximately 11% appearing once. The sequencing used whole blood, collected in connection with sensitization to the hapten diphenylcyclopropenone (DPC). Receptors originate from a woman aged 50 to 60 with alopecia areata. Some clones in this sample may be carry-over from other donors' samples.

This clonotype has ten or more counts. The rearrangement joins TRBV6-2 or TRBV6-3 to TRBJ2-7, with D perhaps TRBD2 (6 bases). V was shortened by 10 bases and J by 13 bases, with 20 bases between the two germline ends. CDR3 length equals 11 residues. CDR1 and CDR2 (germline): MNHEY, SVGEGT. CDR3 DNA: TGTGCCACCTCCTCCGGGAGCCGGTGCTACTTC. Its translation is CATSSGSRCYF.

The V call is TRBV19, the J call TRBJ2-5, with unresolved D. The CDR3 has 14 residues. The V gene lost 7 bases and the J gene lost 9 bases, with 21 bases spanning the gap. The germline V gene has CDR1 LNHDA and CDR2 SQIVND (reference sequence). The CDR3 region is CASNADPNGMAQYF. CDR3 nucleotides: TGTGCCAGTAACGCGGACCCAAATGGGATGGCCCAGTACTTC.

This clonotype was observed at least ten times. The V call is TRBV29-1, the J call TRBJ2-2; 10 bases match TRBD1. This CDR3 comprises 13 residues. The trim removed 6 bases at V and 5 bases at J, leaving 3 bases unmatched. CDR1 and CDR2 from the germline V gene are SQVTM and ANQGSEA. CDR3 sequence (DNA): TGCAGCGTGAGGACAGGGGGAACCGGGGAGCTGTTTTTT. It specifies CSVRTGGTGELFF.

This clonotype has just a few counts. The rearrangement links TRBV6-2 or TRBV6-3 to TRBJ1-5, with D tentatively TRBD1 (6 bases). The CDR3 totals 13 residues. From germline, CDR1 is MNHEY and CDR2 SVGEGT. V dropped 6 bases and J dropped 4 bases, with 10 bases sitting between them. CDR3 residues: CASRGQTNQPQHF. CDR3 bases: TGTGCCAGCAGAGGACAGACAAATCAGCCCCAGCATTTT.

This clonotype was detected many times. This chain connects TRBV7-3 to TRBJ2-1; 12 bases are a match to TRBD1. CDR3 size: 15 residues. Germline CDR1 and CDR2: SGHTA and FQGTGA. Unmatched junction bases numbered 4, after V lost 5 bases and J lost 5 bases. The CDR3 sequence is CASSRGTGGNNEQFF. For the CDR3, the DNA is TGTGCCAGCAGCCGCGGGACAGGGGGCAACAATGAGCAGTTCTTC.

Ten or more counts support this clonotype. The rearrangement links TRBV6-2 or TRBV6-3 to TRBJ2-2; no definite D call. Germline CDR1 and CDR2: MNHEY and SVGEGT. V dropped 2 bases and J dropped 7 bases, with 11 bases sitting between them. The CDR3 is made up of 14 amino acids. DNA for the CDR3: TGTGCCAGCAGTTACCCCGGGTCTCACGGGGAGCTGTTTTTT. Protein sequence: CASSYPGSHGELFF.

This clonotype has at least ten counts. This chain joins TRBV7-6 and TRBJ1-5; TRBD1 aligns across 9 bases. From germline, CDR1 is SGHVS and CDR2 FNYEAQ. The junction had 9 bases not matched to a gene; V was cut back by 5 bases and J by 1 base. The CDR3 is made up of 17 amino acids. CDR3 in amino acids: CASSAGQGMSSNQPQHF. As DNA, the CDR3 is TGTGCCAGCAGCGCGGGACAGGGAATGTCAAGCAATCAGCCCCAGCATTTT.

This clonotype showed up many times. The rearrangement uses TRBV5-4 and TRBJ2-5; no clear D. This CDR3 is built from 13 residues. Trimming stripped 5 bases from V and 4 bases from J, with 12 bases between. CDR1 and CDR2 from the germline V gene are SGHNT and YYREEE (reference sequence). The CDR3 is CASRKESGETQYF. DNA of the CDR3: TGTGCCAGCAGGAAAGAATCGGGAGAGACCCAGTACTTC.

This clonotype was detected a few times. This chain connects TRBV7-2 to TRBJ2-7, with 8 nucleotides matching TRBD2. Looked up from germline, CDR1 is SGHTA and CDR2 is FQGNSA. The J segment lost 9 bases and the V segment lost 8 bases, leaving 12 bases of the junction unmatched. The CDR3 is made up of 13 amino acids. The DNA for the CDR3 is TGTGCCAGCTCCTTAAGCGGGGCGGGAGGGCAGTACTTC. It codes for CASSLSGAGGQYF.

The sample holds a few counts of this clonotype. This chain joins TRBV2 and TRBJ1-5, with 8 bases identical to TRBD1. The CDR3 is 16 residues long. Trimming took 6 bases from V and 1 from J; bases not matched to a gene: 8. The germline V gene encodes CDR1 SNHLY and CDR2 FYNNEI. This CDR3 is CASSDRGGISNQPQHF. DNA of the CDR3: TGTGCCAGCAGCGACAGGGGCGGAATAAGCAATCAGCCCCAGCATTTT.

This chain connects TRBV29-1 to TRBJ2-3; D remains ambiguous. The germline V and J ends were trimmed by 6 bases and 2 bases, with 6 bases remaining between them. This CDR3 has 11 residues. Germline CDR1 reads SQVTM; CDR2 reads ANQGSEA. CDR3 amino acids: CSVQYTDTQYF. For the CDR3, the DNA is TGCAGCGTCCAATACACAGATACGCAGTATTTT.

As for this clonotype: This may come from a read error, since a much larger clone is one base off. This sequence joins TRBV20-1 and TRBJ2-7, with TRBD1 matching over 9 bases. Germline assignment: CDR1 DFQATT and CDR2 SNEGSKA (reference sequence). This CDR3 comprises 14 residues. CDR3: CSANADRGSYKQYF. DNA of the CDR3: TGCAGTGCTAATGCGGACAGGGGTTCCTACAAGCAGTACTTC.

This clonotype appeared many times. The chain is built from TRBV9 and TRBJ2-1; D is uncertain. The V gene's germline CDR1 is SGDLS and CDR2 YYNGEE. The CDR3 has 15 amino acids. The V and J ends lost 1 base and 7 bases respectively, with 15 bases between them. CDR3 bases: TGTGCCAGCAGCGTAAGTGGTGGGTGGAGTAATGAGCAGTTCTTC. It encodes CASSVSGGWSNEQFF.

The J gene is TRBJ1-2, the V gene TRBV14, with TRBD1 matching 9 bases. The CDR3 has 17 amino acids. J gave up 2 bases and V 0 bases, and 7 bases lay outside the gene matches. The germline V gene encodes CDR1 SGHDN and CDR2 FVKESK. The CDR3 nucleotides are TGTGCCAGCAGCCAAGATATAGGACAGGGGCGGAACTATGGCTACACCTTC. Residues: CASSQDIGQGRNYGYTF. The whole variable domain, remainder taken from reference TRBV14 and TRBJ1-2, is EAGVTQFPSHSVIEKGQTVTLRCDPISGHDNLYWYRRVMGKEIKFLLHFVKESKQDESGMPNNRFLAERTGGTYSTLKVQPAELEDSGVYFCASSQDIGQGRNYGYTFGSGTRLTVV.

There are a few counts of this clonotype. This sequence joins TRBV10-1 and TRBJ2-4, with TRBD2 as a possible D gene (5 bases). The CDR3 covers 15 residues. The ends were cut back, 0 bases at V and 1 base at J, with 7 bases in the middle. Germline V lookup: CDR1 WNHNN, CDR2 SYGVQD (reference sequence). In DNA, the CDR3 is TGCGCCAGCAGTGAGTCCGAGGGTGCCAAAAACATTCAGTACTTC. Amino acids: CASSESEGAKNIQYF.

The rearrangement uses TRBV27 and TRBJ1-5; 10 positions match TRBD1. Trimming at V came to 5 bases and at J to 1 base, leaving 5 bases not matched to a gene. Per germline, CDR1 MNHEY and CDR2 SMNVEV (reference sequence). The length of the CDR3 is 16 residues. The CDR3 loop reads CASSQRDRGSNQPQHF. In DNA form, the CDR3 reads TGTGCCAGCAGTCAGCGGGACAGGGGAAGCAATCAGCCCCAGCATTTT.

This clonotype was counted at least ten times. Written as DNA, the CDR3 is TGCGCCAGCAGTGAACGAGCGGGAGGGAGCACAGATACGCAGTATTTT. Translation: CASSERAGGSTDTQYF. The J gene is TRBJ2-3, the V gene TRBV10-2, with 10 bases fitting TRBD2. This CDR3 has 16 residues. Germline CDR1 WSHSY, CDR2 SAAADI. Losses at the gene ends were 3 bases for V and 0 bases for J; bases not matched to a gene: 3.

This clonotype was observed at least ten times. This sequence joins TRBV2 and TRBJ1-5; TRBD1 aligns across 10 bases. In germline, CDR1 is SNHLY, CDR2 FYNNEI. V lost 4 bases to trimming and J lost 3 bases; unmatched junction nucleotides: 3. This CDR3 contains 15 residues. The CDR3 DNA sequence: TGTGCCAGCAGTGGACAGGGGGCGAACAATCAGCCCCAGCATTTT. Translated, it gives CASSGQGANNQPQHF.